Sequencing of this TCR beta chain was carried out in a study of somatic mutations in cytotoxic T cells in rheumatoid arthritis. The study's findings and limits: Measured CD8+ T-cell clonality, a value compared between rheumatoid arthritis patients and age-matched healthy controls, did not differ significantly.

The table came from immunoSEQ multiplex PCR; TCRdb's copy has only in-frame clones and leaves some out. The sample has roughly 9,400 clones; 70% to 85% are singletons. This clone occurred a few times. Its specificity is unknown. V dropped 0 bases and J dropped 4 bases, with 9 bases sitting between them. The CDR3 spans 14 residues. Germline loops: CDR1 PRHDT, CDR2 FYEKMQ (reference sequence). The V call is TRBV13, the J call TRBJ1-2, with a possible D match to TRBD1 (5 bases). This clonotype was obtained from a woman aged 45-59 years in good health. The sequenced sample consisted of CD8+ T cells sorted from blood. In nucleotides, the CDR3 is TGTGCCAGCAGCTTAGGCAGGGTCGGCTATGGCTACACCTTC. Protein product: CASSLGRVGYGYTF.